A few counts support the clone carrying this TCR beta chain. The antigen remains unidentified. The data were taken from a study of beta chain features in type 1 diabetes. Turning to the study itself: The patients were much like the healthy donors in age, gender and cell yields. Overall study findings and caveats: The study found moderately but significantly shorter TCRB CDR3s in all four CD4+ subsets of Type 1 diabetes patients. Insertions were fewer and deletions more numerous at VDJ junctions in type 1 diabetes patients.

CDR3 length equals 14 residues. Germline CDR1 and CDR2: MGHDK and SYGVNS. The germline V and J ends were trimmed by 5 bases and 3 bases, with 8 bases remaining between them. What was sequenced were expressed TCRB transcripts, since all of the isolated RNA had been reverse transcribed. Assay used: immunoSEQ multiplex PCR; TCRdb lists only in-frame clones, some missing. The data show hundreds of thousands of clones, more than 13% seen once. The chain employs TRBV25-1 and TRBJ1-6; possible D gene TRBD1, 6 bases. The TCR was taken from a man younger than 30 with type 1 diabetes. The material sequenced was naive CD4+ T cells from blood. CDR3 protein: CASSTQGYNSPLHF. Written as DNA, the CDR3 is TGTGCCAGCAGTACACAGGGCTATAATTCACCCCTCCACTTT. Full variable domain (remainder filled in from reference TRBV25-1 and TRBJ1-6): EADIYQTPRYLVIGTGKKITLECSQTMGHDKMYWYQQDPGMELHLIHYSYGVNSTEKGDLSSESTVSRIRTEHFPLTLESARPSHTSQYLCASSTQGYNSPLHFGNGTRLTVT.